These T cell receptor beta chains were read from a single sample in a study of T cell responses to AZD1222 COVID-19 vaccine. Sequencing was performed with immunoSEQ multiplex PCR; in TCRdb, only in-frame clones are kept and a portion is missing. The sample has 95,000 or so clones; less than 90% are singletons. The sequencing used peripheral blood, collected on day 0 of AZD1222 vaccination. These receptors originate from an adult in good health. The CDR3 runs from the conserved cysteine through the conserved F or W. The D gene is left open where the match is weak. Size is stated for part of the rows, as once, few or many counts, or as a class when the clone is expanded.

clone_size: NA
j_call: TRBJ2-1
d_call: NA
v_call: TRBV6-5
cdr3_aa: CASRAPGYNEQFF
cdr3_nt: TGTGCCAGCAGGGCCCCCGGATACAATGAGCAGTTCTTC

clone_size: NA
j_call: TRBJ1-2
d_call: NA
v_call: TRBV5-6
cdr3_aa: CASSLDWLYGYTF
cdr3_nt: TGTGCCAGCAGCCTGGACTGGCTCTATGGCTACACCTTC

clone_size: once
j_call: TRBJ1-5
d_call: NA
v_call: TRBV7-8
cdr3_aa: CASSLGYRFGDQPQHF
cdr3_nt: TGTGCCAGCAGCTTGGGTTACAGGTTCGGAGATCAGCCCCAGCATTTT

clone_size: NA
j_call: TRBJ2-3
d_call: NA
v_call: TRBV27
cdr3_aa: CASSLQTRINTQYF
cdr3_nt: TGTGCCAGCAGTTTGCAGACTAGAATTAATACGCAGTATTTT

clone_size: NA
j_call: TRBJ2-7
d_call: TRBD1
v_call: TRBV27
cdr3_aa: CASSLWTGLSYEQYF
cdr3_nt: TGTGCCAGCAGTTTATGGACAGGGCTTTCCTACGAGCAGTACTTC

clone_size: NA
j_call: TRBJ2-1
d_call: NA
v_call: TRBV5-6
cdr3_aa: CASSASHEQFF
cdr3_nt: TGTGCCAGCAGCGCGAGCCATGAGCAGTTCTTC

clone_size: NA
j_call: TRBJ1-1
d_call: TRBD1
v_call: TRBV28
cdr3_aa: CASSFGQGGTEAFF
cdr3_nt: TGTGCCAGCAGTTTTGGACAGGGCGGCACTGAAGCTTTCTTT

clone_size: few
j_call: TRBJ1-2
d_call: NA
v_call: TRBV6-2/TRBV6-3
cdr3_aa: CASSLGGGYTF
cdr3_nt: TGTGCCAGCAGCCTGGGCGGTGGCTACACCTTC

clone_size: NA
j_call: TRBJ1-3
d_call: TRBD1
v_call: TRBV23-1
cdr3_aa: CASSQSVSGRTGPGNTIYF
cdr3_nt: TGCGCCAGCAGTCAATCAGTATCTGGGCGGACAGGGCCTGGAAACACCATATATTTT

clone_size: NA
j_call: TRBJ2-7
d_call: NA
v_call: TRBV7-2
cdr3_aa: CASSPRAGEPTYEQYF
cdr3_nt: TGTGCCAGCAGCCCCCGCGCTGGGGAACCTACCTACGAGCAGTACTTC

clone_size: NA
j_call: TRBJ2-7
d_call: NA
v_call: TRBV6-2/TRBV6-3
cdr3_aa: CASSSSPGWEQYF
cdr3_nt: TGTGCCAGCAGCTCTAGCCCTGGGTGGGAGCAGTACTTC

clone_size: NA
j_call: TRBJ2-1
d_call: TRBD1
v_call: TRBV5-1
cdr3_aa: CASSLGTGHNEQFF
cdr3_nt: TGCGCCAGCAGCTTGGGGACAGGACACAATGAGCAGTTCTTC

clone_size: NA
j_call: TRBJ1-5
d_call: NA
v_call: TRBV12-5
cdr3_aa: CASGTGSLDQPQHF
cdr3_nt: TGTGCTAGTGGCACAGGGAGTTTGGATCAGCCCCAGCATTTT